This T cell receptor (beta chain) was recovered during a study of OX40 agonist ivuxolimab in advanced cancers. Sequencing used immunoSEQ multiplex PCR; TCRdb keeps in-frame clones, though not all of them. The sample lists about 48,000 clones, around 85% seen once, with around 1.1% in the top ten. The CDR3 is 11 residues long. The ends lost 3 bases at V and 12 bases at J; junction bases unmatched: 4. Germline-derived CDR1 and CDR2 are DFQATT and SNEGSKA (reference sequence). The sample holds one count of this clone. The source of this sequence is an adult with an advanced solid tumor such as melanoma, head and neck, liver or kidney cancer. This material consisted of CD4+ or CD8+ T cells sorted from blood, taken in a trial of the OX40 agonist ivuxolimab. The V gene is TRBV20-1, the J gene TRBJ2-1; 8 bases agree with TRBD1. The CDR3 spells CSASAGTGQFF. The CDR3 region has the DNA TGCAGTGCTAGTGCCGGGACAGGGCAGTTCTTC.